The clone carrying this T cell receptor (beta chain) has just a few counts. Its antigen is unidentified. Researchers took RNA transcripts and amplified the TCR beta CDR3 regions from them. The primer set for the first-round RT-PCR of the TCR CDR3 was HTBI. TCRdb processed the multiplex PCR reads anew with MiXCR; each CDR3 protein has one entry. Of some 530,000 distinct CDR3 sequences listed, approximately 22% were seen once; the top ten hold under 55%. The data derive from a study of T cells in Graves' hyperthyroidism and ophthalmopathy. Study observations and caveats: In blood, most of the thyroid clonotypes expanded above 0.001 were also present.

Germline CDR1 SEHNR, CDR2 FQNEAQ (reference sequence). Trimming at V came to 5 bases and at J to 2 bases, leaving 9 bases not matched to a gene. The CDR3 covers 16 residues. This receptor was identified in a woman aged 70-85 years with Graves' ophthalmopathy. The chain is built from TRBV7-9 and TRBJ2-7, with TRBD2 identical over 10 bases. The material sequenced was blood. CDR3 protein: CASSDLTSGVTYEQYF. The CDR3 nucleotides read TGTGCCAGCAGCGACCTAACTAGCGGGGTAACCTACGAGCAGTACTTC.